This T cell receptor beta chain came from a study of memory CD4+ T cells and cytomegalovirus serostatus. Study background: Of the healthy Belgian adults, 9 were CMV seropositive and approximately 24 seronegative.

This CDR3 has 14 amino acids. V shed 4 bases and J shed 2 bases, with 12 bases lying between them. Per the germline V gene, CDR1 is SGHRS and CDR2 is YFSETQ. The sort gate was single viable CD3+CD4+CD8-CD45RO+ cells for memory CD4+ T cells. Positive selection with CD4 microbeads enriched total CD4+ T cells. Original handling: Out-of-frame sequences were removed, leaving around 2,000,000 distinct TCRbeta sequences. Only in-frame clones appear in the TCRdb table, and some are missing; sequencing was by immunoSEQ multiplex PCR. From that table come the V and J calls and clone size; the DNA was used to work out D and trimming. The repertoire holds about 59,000 clones, with roughly 81% as singletons.

This receptor was identified in an adult in good health and CMV-seronegative. This chain links TRBV5-1 with TRBJ1-1; a weak D match, TRBD1 (5 bases). Sequenced: memory CD4+ T cells from blood. Written as DNA, the CDR3 is TGCGCCAGCAGCGGCATGACAGCTAACACTGAAGCTTTCTTT. Encoded protein: CASSGMTANTEAFF.